Listed here are 18 T cell receptor beta chains from one sample, sequenced in a study of OX40 agonist ivuxolimab in advanced cancers. Only in-frame clones appear in the TCRdb table, and some are missing; sequencing was by immunoSEQ multiplex PCR. The table has some 95,000 clones, around 85% seen once. The sample in question was CD4+ or CD8+ T cells sorted from blood, obtained in a trial of the OX40 agonist ivuxolimab. All receptors come from an adult with an advanced solid tumor such as melanoma, head and neck, liver or kidney cancer.

The genes are TRBV11-3 and TRBJ2-7, with D tentatively TRBD1 (6 bases). The V end was cut by 5 bases, the J end by 0 bases, with 8 bases between. The CDR3 is 13 residues long. Germline V lookup: CDR1 SGHNT, CDR2 YENEEA. CDR3 residues: CASSNRASYEQYF. DNA for the CDR3: TGTGCCAGCAGCAACAGGGCCTCCTACGAGCAGTACTTC. The variable domain in full, completed from reference TRBV11-3 and TRBJ2-7, reads EAGVVQSPRYKIIEKKQPVAFWCNPISGHNTLYWYLQNLGQGPELLIRYENEEAVDDSQLPKDRFSAERLKGVDSTLKIQPAELGDSAVYLCASSNRASYEQYFGPGTRLTVT.

The chain carries TRBV9 and TRBJ2-7, with unresolved D. Germline V CDR1 and CDR2: SGDLS, YYNGEE. The CDR3 totals 17 residues. The V end was cut by 4 bases, the J end by 1 base, with 21 bases between. CDR3 nucleotides: TGTGCCAGCAGCCACCCCATGGGTAGGGCGGAATCCTACGAGCAGTACTTC. It encodes CASSHPMGRAESYEQYF.

The chain couples TRBV25-1 to TRBJ1-3; D is uncertain. V shed 6 bases and J shed 0 bases, with 9 bases lying between them. The CDR3 is 14 residues long. The germline gives CDR1 MGHDK, CDR2 SYGVNS. The CDR3 nucleotides read TGTGCCAGCAGCTCGACCTCCTCTGGAAACACCATATATTTT. The encoded protein is CASSSTSSGNTIYF.

The chain has TRBV19 and TRBJ1-1; D is undetermined. With 6 bases removed from V and 1 base from J, the gap between germline ends came to 6 bases. The germline V gene encodes CDR1 LNHDA and CDR2 SQIVND (reference sequence). The CDR3 is made up of 12 amino acids. This CDR3 is CASRLANTEAFF. The CDR3 nucleotides are TGTGCCAGTAGGTTAGCGAACACTGAAGCTTTCTTT.

V and J are TRBV18 and TRBJ1-1; 9 bases map to TRBD1. The CDR3 runs to 13 residues. The V and J ends lost 6 bases and 7 bases, in that order; junction bases with no gene match: 6. Germline V gene data show CDR1 as KGHSH and CDR2 as LQKENI. The CDR3, as DNA: TGTGCCAGCTCCCGGGACAGGGTTGTTGAAGCTTTCTTT. This gives the protein CASSRDRVVEAFF.

The rearrangement joins TRBV10-3 to TRBJ2-7, with D unresolved. Between the trimmed V and J ends, which lost 4 bases and 1 base, there was a span of 5 bases. The CDR3 has 12 residues. Per germline, CDR1 ENHRY and CDR2 SYGVKD. The DNA for the CDR3 is TGTGCCATCAGTGGGGCTTCCTACGAGCAGTACTTC. This gives the protein CAISGASYEQYF.

DNA for the CDR3: TGTGCCAGCTCACCAGGACAGGAGAGCTCTGGGGCCAACGTCCTGACTTTC. It codes for CASSPGQESSGANVLTF. V and J are TRBV18 and TRBJ2-6; 7 nucleotides match TRBD1. The V gene end was trimmed by 2 bases and the J gene end by 0 bases; junction bases not matched to a gene: 4. This CDR3 comprises 17 residues. Germline CDR1 is KGHSH and CDR2 is LQKENI.

CDR3 nucleotide sequence: TGTGCCAGTAGGGCTACGAACTCTGGAAACACCATATATTTT. It codes for CASRATNSGNTIYF. This chain links TRBV19 with TRBJ1-3; D ambiguous. V lost 6 bases to trimming and J lost 0 bases, with 9 bases between them. CDR1 and CDR2 (germline): LNHDA, SQIVND (reference sequence). The CDR3 has 14 amino acids. Based on the CDR3 plus reference TRBV19 and TRBJ1-3, the full variable domain is DGGITQSPKYLFRKEGQNVTLSCEQNLNHDAMYWYRQDPGQGLRLIYYSQIVNDFQKGDIAEGYSVSREKKESFPLTVTSAQKNPTAFYLCASRATNSGNTIYFGEGSWLTVV.

The chain recombines TRBV6-5 with TRBJ1-2, with a tentative D call TRBD1 (6 bases). V shed 6 bases and J shed 8 bases, with 19 bases lying between them. CDR1 is MNHEY, CDR2 SVGAGI, per germline. The CDR3 sequence is 14 residues long. Here the CDR3 reads CASSRKQGPGGYTF. CDR3 DNA sequence: TGTGCCAGCAGCCGAAAACAGGGCCCCGGGGGCTACACCTTC.

The chain links TRBV19 to TRBJ1-1, with no clear D. Per germline, CDR1 LNHDA and CDR2 SQIVND (reference sequence). The V end was cut by 2 bases, the J end by 10 bases, with 17 bases between. CDR3 size: 14 residues. CDR3 DNA sequence: TGTGCCAGTAGTATAAGAACAGCCGCCGGGGTAGCTTTCTTT. Translating it yields CASSIRTAAGVAFF.

The chain joins TRBV11-3 to TRBJ1-3, with D hard to call. Trimming left V 5 bases short and J 7 bases short, with 12 bases between. The CDR3 length is 13 residues. Germline V gene data show CDR1 as SGHNT and CDR2 as YENEEA. For the CDR3, the DNA is TGTGCCAGCAGCACCCGGACTCTGAACACCATATATTTT. Its translation is CASSTRTLNTIYF.

This chain connects TRBV6-1 to TRBJ2-3; tentatively, D is TRBD2 (6 bases). With 8 bases removed from V and 3 bases from J, the gap between germline ends came to 12 bases. This CDR3 is 13 amino acids long. Germline V gene data show CDR1 as MNHNS and CDR2 as SASEGT. CDR3 loop: CASPGGITDTQYF. The CDR3 nucleotides read TGTGCCAGCCCCGGGGGTATTACAGATACGCAGTATTTT.

The chain joins TRBV23-1 to TRBJ1-5; no definite D call. TRBV23-1 is an open reading frame, and its role is uncertain. Trimming took off 3 bases at V and 0 bases at J, with 24 bases between the two ends. The CDR3 has 20 amino acids. CDR3 in amino acids: CASSQPMSPIERDSNQPQHF. The CDR3 DNA reads as TGCGCCAGCAGTCAGCCAATGAGTCCTATAGAAAGGGATAGCAATCAGCCCCAGCATTTT.

The chain recombines TRBV6-6 with TRBJ2-7, with 12 bases identical to TRBD1. The CDR3 spans 15 residues. Germline CDR1 is MNHNY and CDR2 is SVGAGI (reference sequence). V lost 5 bases to trimming and J lost 3 bases; unmatched junction nucleotides: 5. This chain's CDR3 is CASSQGQGASYEQYF. In DNA form, the CDR3 reads TGTGCCAGCAGTCAGGGACAGGGGGCGAGCTACGAGCAGTACTTC.

V and J are TRBV6-1 and TRBJ1-1; 8 nucleotides align to TRBD1. This CDR3 is built from 15 residues. V lost 4 bases and J lost 1; bases outside the gene matches: 5. CDR1 and CDR2 (germline): MNHNS, SASEGT. CDR3 bases: TGTGCCAGCAGTGGTGACAGGGGCACGAACACTGAAGCTTTCTTT. This encodes CASSGDRGTNTEAFF.

V and J are TRBV9 and TRBJ2-1, with D hard to call. This CDR3 has 14 residues. CDR1 SGDLS and CDR2 YYNGEE come from the germline V gene. V lost 0 bases, J lost 9 bases, and 13 bases lay in between. Here the CDR3 reads CASSVVSESGEQFF. CDR3 nucleotides: TGTGCCAGCAGCGTAGTTTCGGAGAGTGGTGAGCAGTTCTTC.

The CDR3 loop reads CASSVQGADNEQFF. CDR3 nucleotides: TGTGCCAGCAGCGTGCAGGGGGCGGACAATGAGCAGTTCTTC. The chain has TRBV4-2 and TRBJ2-1; 8 bases are a match to TRBD1. The CDR3 has 14 residues. The V and J ends lost 5 bases and 5 bases, in that order; junction bases with no gene match: 5. CDR1 and CDR2 (germline): LGHNA, YNFKEQ.

This clone came up once. The chain has TRBV11-3 and TRBJ2-7; a possible D gene is TRBD2 (6 bases). There are 13 residues in the CDR3. V was clipped by 4 bases and J by 5 bases, with 12 bases between them. Looked up from germline, CDR1 is SGHNT and CDR2 is YENEEA. The CDR3 coding sequence is TGTGCCAGCAGCTGGAGTGGGGGGAACGAGCAGTACTTC. This sequence encodes CASSWSGGNEQYF.